The 26 T cell receptor beta chains given below trace back to one sample, sequenced in a study of T cell responses to AZD1222 COVID-19 vaccine. TCRdb's copy holds only in-frame clones and misses some; the assay was immunoSEQ multiplex PCR. Of 120,000 or so clones listed, around 85% are singletons. The sequencing here drew on peripheral blood, taken on day 0 of AZD1222 vaccination. The receptors come from an adult in good health.

The chain employs TRBV4-2 and TRBJ2-3; 12 bases match TRBD2. V lost 4 bases to trimming and J lost 2 bases; unmatched junction nucleotides: 10. CDR3 size: 18 residues. Germline-derived CDR1 and CDR2 are LGHNA and YNFKEQ. The CDR3 here is CASSPSLAGGPHTDTQYF. As DNA, the CDR3 is TGTGCCAGCAGCCCCTCACTAGCGGGGGGACCACACACAGATACGCAGTATTTT.

CDR3 bases: TGTGCCTGCTCGACAGGGCTCTACGAGCAGTACTTC. It translates to CACSTGLYEQYF. J is TRBJ2-7 and V is TRBV30; 7 bases agree with TRBD1. Germline values: CDR1 GTSNPN, CDR2 SVGIG (reference sequence). V dropped 6 bases and J dropped 3; count of bases not matched to a gene: 5. The length of the CDR3 is 12 residues.

The chain couples TRBV7-9 to TRBJ1-1, with D unresolved. Trimming stripped 5 bases from V and 2 bases from J, with 6 bases between. The germline V gene has CDR1 SEHNR and CDR2 FQNEAQ (reference sequence). The CDR3 extends over 12 amino acids. Here the CDR3 DNA reads TGTGCCAGCAGCCTTGATAACACTGAAGCTTTCTTT. It yields the protein CASSLDNTEAFF. The whole variable domain, remainder taken from reference TRBV7-9 and TRBJ1-1, is DTGVSQNPRHKITKRGQNVTFRCDPISEHNRLYWYRQTLGQGPEFLTYFQNEAQLEKSRLLSDRFSAERPKGSFSTLEIQRTEQGDSAMYLCASSLDNTEAFFGQGTRLTVV.

V is TRBV7-2 and J is TRBJ2-3, with 7 bases aligning to TRBD1. V trimming: 5 bases; J trimming: 0 bases; junction bases outside the gene matches: 2. CDR3 length: 14 amino acids. Per germline, CDR1 SGHTA and CDR2 FQGNSA. In nucleotides, the CDR3 is TGTGCCAGCAGCCCGGGACAGAGCACAGATACGCAGTATTTT. This sequence encodes CASSPGQSTDTQYF.

The chain recombines TRBV6-1 with TRBJ2-7, with TRBD2 matching over 7 bases. The germline CDR1 and CDR2 sequences are MNHNS and SASEGT. The CDR3 has 15 residues. Trimming cost V 3 bases and J 4 bases; bases outside gene matches: 9. The CDR3 loop reads CASSDPRGEQYEQYF. Here the CDR3 DNA reads TGTGCCAGCAGTGACCCCCGGGGGGAACAATACGAGCAGTACTTC.

This clone was detected a few times. The chain has TRBV12-5 and TRBJ1-4; the D is unclear. The CDR3 is 14 amino acids. Germline assignment: CDR1 LGHNT and CDR2 FRNRAP. The germline V and J ends were trimmed by 6 bases and 8 bases, with 16 bases remaining between them. Written as DNA, the CDR3 is TGTGCTAGTGGCCTCGACACCGGTGGCGAAAAACTGTTTTTT. It codes for CASGLDTGGEKLFF.

This sequence joins TRBV5-4 and TRBJ1-1; 8 bases are shared with TRBD1. CDR1 and CDR2 (germline): SGHNT, YYREEE (reference sequence). J gave up 5 bases and V 4 bases, and 7 bases lay outside the gene matches. This CDR3 is 14 amino acids long. CDR3 sequence (DNA): TGTGCCAGCAGCGGTAACAGGGGGTTTACTGAAGCTTTCTTT. It codes for CASSGNRGFTEAFF.

In DNA, the CDR3 is TGTGCCAGCAGTGAGGGGGCGCAGAATCAGCCCCAGCATTTT. Translated: CASSEGAQNQPQHF. The chain employs TRBV2 and TRBJ1-5; weak D call: TRBD1 (6 bases). The CDR3 runs to 14 residues. Trimming took off 3 bases at V and 4 bases at J, with 10 bases between the two ends. Germline V lookup: CDR1 SNHLY, CDR2 FYNNEI.

This sequence joins TRBV4-2 and TRBJ2-2, with D possibly called TRBD1 or TRBD2 (6 bases each). The ends were cut back, 0 bases at V and 4 bases at J, with 12 bases in the middle. The CDR3 is made up of 16 amino acids. Germline values: CDR1 LGHNA, CDR2 YNFKEQ. Here the CDR3 reads CASSQEEGDLTGELFF. The CDR3 region has the DNA TGTGCCAGCAGCCAAGAGGAGGGGGACCTCACCGGGGAGCTGTTTTTT.

This clone came up a few times. The genes are TRBV20-1 and TRBJ1-5, with TRBD1 identical over 8 bases. Per the germline V gene, CDR1 is DFQATT and CDR2 is SNEGSKA (reference sequence). CDR3 length: 15 residues. Unmatched junction bases numbered 17, after V lost 6 bases and J lost 10 bases. The CDR3 reads CSASRADRESFPQHF. CDR3 DNA sequence: TGCAGTGCCAGTAGGGCGGACAGGGAAAGTTTCCCCCAGCATTTT.

The J gene is TRBJ2-7, the V gene TRBV5-1; possibly TRBD2 for D (5 bases). Trimming stripped 4 bases from V and 3 bases from J, with 17 bases between. Germline CDR1 SGHRS, CDR2 YFSETQ. This CDR3 has 15 residues. This CDR3 is CASSVGDHWDYEQYF. The DNA of the CDR3 is TGCGCCAGCAGCGTCGGGGATCACTGGGACTACGAGCAGTACTTC.

This rearrangement joins TRBV7-9 to TRBJ2-1; 9 bases fit TRBD2. V lost 6 bases to trimming and J lost 5 bases; unmatched junction nucleotides: 5. The CDR3 has 14 amino acids. From germline, CDR1 is SEHNR and CDR2 FQNEAQ (reference sequence). CDR3 bases: TGTGCCAGCAGTCCTAGCGGGGACAACAATGAGCAGTTCTTC. Translated, it gives CASSPSGDNNEQFF.

The chain couples TRBV11-2 to TRBJ2-2; D is undetermined. Per the germline V gene, CDR1 is SGHAT and CDR2 is FQNNGV. The CDR3 sequence is 19 residues long. Trimming left V 4 bases short and J 3 bases short, with 24 bases between. The CDR3 nucleotides read TGTGCCAGCAGCTCCCGGCAATCCCGTGCCAGCATCGACACCGGGGAGCTGTTTTTT. Amino acid sequence: CASSSRQSRASIDTGELFF.

The V and J genes are TRBV5-6 and TRBJ2-3; the match to TRBD2 covers 10 bases. CDR1 is SGHDT, CDR2 YYEEEE, per germline. V lost 4 bases to trimming and J lost 5 bases; unmatched junction nucleotides: 10. The CDR3 totals 16 residues. CDR3 in amino acids: CASSRLLAGAEDTQYF. The CDR3, as DNA: TGTGCCAGCAGCAGGCTCCTAGCGGGGGCGGAAGATACGCAGTATTTT.

V usage is TRBV7-2 and J usage is TRBJ1-6, with D unclear. This CDR3 has 14 amino acids. V dropped 1 base and J dropped 12 bases, with 13 bases sitting between them. Germline V lookup: CDR1 SGHTA, CDR2 FQGNSA. The CDR3 loop is CASSLVGGPGPLHF. CDR3 sequence (DNA): TGTGCCAGCAGCTTAGTTGGCGGCCCTGGACCCCTCCACTTT.

The chain carries TRBV19 and TRBJ2-2; no clear D. Germline V gene lookup returns CDR1 LNHDA and CDR2 SQIVND (reference sequence). This CDR3 has 14 residues. The V end was cut by 5 bases, the J end by 4 bases, with 11 bases between. The CDR3 DNA reads TGTGCCAGTAGTGGGCGGCGTTTCACCGGGGAGCTGTTTTTT. Protein: CASSGRRFTGELFF.

Worth noting for this clone: Relative to the germline gene, one junction end is altered; a read error may explain this. This chain joins TRBV4-2 and TRBJ2-2, with D possibly being TRBD2 (7 bases). The germline CDR1 and CDR2 sequences are LGHNA and YNFKEQ. CDR3 length: 18 amino acids. CDR3 DNA sequence: TGTGCCAGCAGTCAAGGCGGTGCGGGGGCGTTAGACACCGGGGAGCTGTTTTTT. Translation gives CASSQGGAGALDTGELFF.

The V and J genes are TRBV28 and TRBJ2-7; maybe TRBD1 (5 bases). The CDR3 has 15 residues. Germline V gene lookup returns CDR1 MDHEN and CDR2 SYDVKM. Deletions cut 7 bases from V and 0 bases from J, with 16 bases between. The CDR3 protein is CASTGDSYSSYEQYF. The DNA for the CDR3 is TGTGCCAGCACTGGCGACAGCTACAGCTCCTACGAGCAGTACTTC.

V gene TRBV3-1 (or the pseudogene TRBV3-2) combines with J gene TRBJ2-5; a possible D gene is TRBD2 (6 bases). Trimming took off 2 bases at V and 2 bases at J, with 15 bases between the two ends. Germline-derived CDR1 and CDR2 are LGHDT and YNNKEL (reference sequence). The CDR3 sequence is 16 residues long. CDR3 loop: CASSQPGTGGQETQYF. CDR3 in DNA: TGTGCCAGCAGCCAACCCGGGACCGGGGGTCAAGAGACCCAGTACTTC.

J is TRBJ1-3 and V is TRBV6-5; TRBD1 is a possible D gene (6 bases). Germline V CDR1 and CDR2: MNHEY, SVGAGI. The CDR3 totals 12 residues. V was clipped by 6 bases and J by 10 bases, with 13 bases between them. The CDR3 DNA reads TGTGCCAGCAGGGCAGGGGATACGACCATATATTTT. It is translated as CASRAGDTTIYF.

This clone was seen a handful of times. J is TRBJ1-5 and V is TRBV12-3 or TRBV12-4; D uncertain. The germline V and J ends were trimmed by 5 bases and 10 bases, with 12 bases remaining between them. The CDR3 loop spans 12 amino acids. Here the CDR3 reads CASSPLGFPQHF. The CDR3 region has the DNA TGTGCCAGCAGTCCCCTTGGGTTTCCCCAGCATTTT.

The CDR3 DNA is TGTGCCAGCAGTAGTAACAGGGCACATGGCTACACCTTC. It codes for CASSSNRAHGYTF. The rearrangement joins TRBV6-5 to TRBJ1-2; possible D gene TRBD1, 6 bases. CDR3 size: 13 residues. V was trimmed by 5 bases and J by 6 bases, leaving 13 bases between them. In germline, CDR1 is MNHEY, CDR2 SVGAGI.

The genes are TRBV25-1 and TRBJ2-2; either TRBD1 or TRBD2 may supply D (5 bases each). Germline CDR1 reads MGHDK; CDR2 reads SYGVNS. There are 16 residues in the CDR3. V lost 2 bases and J lost 4, with 14 bases in between. This CDR3 is CASSETRGSGTGELFF. Written as DNA, the CDR3 is TGTGCCAGCAGTGAAACCCGGGGCTCGGGCACCGGGGAGCTGTTTTTT.

The CDR3 loop reads CASSPPAGFDATDTQYF. The CDR3 bases are TGTGCCAGCAGCCCCCCGGCAGGGTTCGATGCCACAGATACGCAGTATTTT. The chain carries TRBV11-3 and TRBJ2-3; perhaps TRBD1 as D (5 bases). The CDR3 totals 17 residues. Trimming pared 5 bases from V and 2 bases from J, leaving 20 bases between. Germline CDR1 SGHNT, CDR2 YENEEA.

The V and J genes are TRBV24-1 and TRBJ1-2; D may be TRBD1 (5 bases). Germline V lookup: CDR1 KGHDR, CDR2 SFDVKD. Trimming removed 5 bases from V and 2 bases from J, with 8 bases in between. There are 13 residues in the CDR3. CDR3 nucleotide sequence: TGTGCCACCAGTGTAGGGGCCAACTATGGCTACACCTTC. Translated, it gives CATSVGANYGYTF.

V gene TRBV3-1 (or the pseudogene TRBV3-2) combines with J gene TRBJ2-1, with D possibly matching TRBD1 (6 bases). The CDR3 is 14 amino acids. Germline CDR1 reads LGHDT; CDR2 reads YNNKEL (reference sequence). With 2 bases removed from V and 6 bases from J, the gap between germline ends came to 11 bases. In DNA form, the CDR3 reads TGTGCCAGCAGCCAAATCCTACAGGGCAATGAGCAGTTCTTC. This sequence encodes CASSQILQGNEQFF.